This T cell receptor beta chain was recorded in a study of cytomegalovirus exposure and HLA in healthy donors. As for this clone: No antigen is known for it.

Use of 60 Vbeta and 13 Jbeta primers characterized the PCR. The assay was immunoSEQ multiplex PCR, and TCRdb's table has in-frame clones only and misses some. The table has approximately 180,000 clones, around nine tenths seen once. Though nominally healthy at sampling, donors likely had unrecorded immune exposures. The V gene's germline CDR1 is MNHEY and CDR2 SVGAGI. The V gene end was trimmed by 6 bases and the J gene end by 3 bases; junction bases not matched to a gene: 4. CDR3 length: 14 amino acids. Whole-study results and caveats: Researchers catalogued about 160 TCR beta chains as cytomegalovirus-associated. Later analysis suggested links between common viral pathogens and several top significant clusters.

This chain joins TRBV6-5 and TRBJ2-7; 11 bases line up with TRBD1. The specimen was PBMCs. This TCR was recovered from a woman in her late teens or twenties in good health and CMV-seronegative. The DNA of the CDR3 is TGTGCCAGCAGAGAAGGGACAGGGGGCTACGAGCAGTACTTC. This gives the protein CASREGTGGYEQYF.